The 6 T cell receptor beta chains presented below share a single source sample, sequenced in a study of cytomegalovirus exposure and HLA in healthy donors. PCR was performed using 60 Vbeta and 13 Jbeta primers. The method was immunoSEQ multiplex PCR; TCRdb's version includes in-frame clones alone and lacks a portion of them. The sample holds 150,000 to 200,000 clones, approximately 80% seen once. Sequencing was performed on PBMCs. Receptor source: a middle-aged woman in good health and CMV-seronegative.

Worth noting for this clone: The junction differs from germline at one of its ends, possibly a read error. The chain joins TRBV7-9 to TRBJ1-2, with a weak D call TRBD1 (5 bases). The germline CDR1 and CDR2 sequences are SEHNR and FQNEAQ (reference sequence). The CDR3 sequence is 14 residues long. CDR3 sequence reads: CSSSPTGNNYGYTF. CDR3 sequence (DNA): TGTTCCAGCAGCCCCACAGGAAATAACTATGGCTACACCTTC.

The chain joins TRBV28 to TRBJ2-7; D is perhaps TRBD2 (7 bases). From germline, CDR1 is MDHEN and CDR2 SYDVKM. There are 15 residues in the CDR3. With 7 bases removed from V and 5 bases from J, the gap between germline ends came to 21 bases. The CDR3 region is CASTTAVGGPHEQYF. The DNA for the CDR3 is TGTGCCAGCACCACTGCTGTGGGGGGGCCCCACGAGCAGTACTTC.

V gene TRBV5-4 combines with J gene TRBJ2-2; perhaps TRBD1 as D (5 bases). The germline gives CDR1 SGHNT, CDR2 YYREEE (reference sequence). The germline V and J ends were trimmed by 0 bases and 5 bases, with 14 bases remaining between them. The CDR3 runs 16 residues. The CDR3 coding sequence is TGTGCCAGCAGCTTGGGGGGCGCCGGGTTGACCGGGGAGCTGTTTTTT. Translated: CASSLGGAGLTGELFF. The full variable domain, its missing parts supplied by reference TRBV5-4 and TRBJ2-2, is ETGVTQSPTHLIKTRGQQVTLRCSSQSGHNTVSWYQQALGQGPQFIFQYYREEENGRGNFPPRFSGLQFPNYSSELNVNALELDDSALYLCASSLGGAGLTGELFFGEGSRLTVL.

This rearrangement joins TRBV5-1 to TRBJ2-5; TRBD1 aligns across 10 bases. In germline, CDR1 is SGHRS, CDR2 YFSETQ. The CDR3 is made up of 16 amino acids. Trimming cost V 0 bases and J 1 base; bases outside gene matches: 3. The CDR3 loop reads CASSLAGQGGQETQYF. The CDR3 DNA sequence: TGCGCCAGCAGCTTGGCCGGACAGGGGGGCCAAGAGACCCAGTACTTC.

The CDR3 region has the DNA TGTGCCAGCAGTTACGACAGGGAGTTCTACGAGCAGTACTTC. This codes for CASSYDREFYEQYF. The chain carries TRBV6-5 and TRBJ2-7; the match to TRBD1 covers 7 bases. Germline loops: CDR1 MNHEY, CDR2 SVGAGI. V shed 2 bases, J shed 3 bases, and the junction held 4 bases outside the gene matches. The CDR3 spans 14 residues.

The chain recombines TRBV5-8 with TRBJ2-7, with D unresolved. Germline assignment: CDR1 SGHTS and CDR2 YDEGEE. V shed 1 base and J shed 7 bases, with 12 bases lying between them. The CDR3 consists of 13 residues. This chain's CDR3 is CASSLRIAKEQYF. The CDR3 region has the DNA TGTGCCAGCAGCTTGCGCATTGCTAAGGAGCAGTACTTC.